This record looks at one T cell receptor (beta chain) sequence and its context. What it recognizes is unknown. The record originates from a study of blood T cells in healthy people across ages. Primers used in a second PCR of about 7 to 12 cycles were a sample-barcoded 5' primer and a J-beta primer mix. Sequencing recovered at least 2.5 million CDR3-containing paired-end reads from each sample. TCRdb fed the 5' RACE reads into MiXCR, producing one record per CDR3 protein. The data contain around 1,800,000 distinct CDR3 sequences, more than 35% of them singletons. The study, taken as a whole, reports: A roughly linear age-dependent decrease characterized TCR beta diversity per million T cells.

The CDR3 loop spans 14 amino acids. CDR1 LNHDA and CDR2 SQIVND come from the germline V gene (reference sequence). J gave up 6 bases and V 5 bases, and 9 bases lay outside the gene matches. The chain couples TRBV19 to TRBJ1-2; 7 bases fit TRBD1. Sequencing was done on a sample of blood. The TCR was taken from a human donor in good health. CDR3 loop: CASSLRGQNNGYTF. CDR3 in DNA: TGTGCCAGTAGTTTAAGGGGACAGAACAATGGCTACACCTTC.